Shown below are 7 T cell receptor beta chains from a single sample sequenced in a study of OX40 agonist ivuxolimab in advanced cancers. Assay: immunoSEQ multiplex PCR; the TCRdb copy retains only in-frame clones and omits some. Counted here are 70,000 to 90,000 clones, 70% to 90% occurring once; the ten biggest clones make up more than 1.5%. The material sequenced was CD4+ or CD8+ T cells sorted from blood, taken in a trial of the OX40 agonist ivuxolimab. The source of these receptors is an adult with an advanced solid tumor such as melanoma, head and neck, liver or kidney cancer.

The genes are TRBV2 and TRBJ2-5; 9 bases match TRBD2. The ends lost 8 bases at V and 5 bases at J; junction bases unmatched: 12. The CDR3 is 15 amino acids. CDR1 is SNHLY, CDR2 FYNNEI, per germline. As DNA, the CDR3 is TGTGCCAGCGGCCTTGAAGCGGGGGGACAGGAGACCCAGTACTTC. Encoded protein: CASGLEAGGQETQYF.

The chain recombines TRBV21-1 with TRBJ2-1. TRBV21-1 is a pseudogene locus. The CDR3 runs 15 residues. Here the CDR3 DNA reads TGTGCCAGCAGCAAAGGTCCAGCATCCTTCAATGAGCAGTTCTTC. The encoded protein is CASSKGPASFNEQFF.

This clone was seen a few times. V is TRBV28 and J is TRBJ1-5; a possible D gene is TRBD1 (5 bases). Germline V gene lookup returns CDR1 MDHEN and CDR2 SYDVKM. V was trimmed by 6 bases and J by 5 bases, leaving 14 bases between them. This CDR3 has 14 amino acids. In DNA form, the CDR3 reads TGTGCCAGCAGCCCCGGGGGGGACCATCAGCCCCAGCATTTT. The encoded protein is CASSPGGDHQPQHF.

CDR3 residues: CASSLGGPGMPQHF. CDR3 coding DNA: TGTGCCAGCAGCTTGGGAGGGCCTGGAATGCCCCAGCATTTT. The chain has TRBV7-2 and TRBJ1-5; no clear D. Germline V gene lookup returns CDR1 SGHTA and CDR2 FQGNSA. V lost 3 bases and J lost 9, with 15 bases in between. CDR3 length equals 14 residues.

The CDR3 loop is CASSIGQGNMVGVRYEQYF. CDR3 coding DNA: TGTGCCAGCAGTATCGGACAGGGGAACATGGTCGGTGTAAGGTACGAGCAGTACTTC. The chain combines TRBV28 with TRBJ2-7; 9 bases are a match to TRBD1. The CDR3 totals 19 residues. V was pared by 5 bases and J by 4 bases, with 21 bases of the junction left unmatched. Looked up from germline, CDR1 is MDHEN and CDR2 is SYDVKM.

A word on this clone: The germline gene is not matched at one end of the junction; a read error may be the cause. This chain connects TRBV7-7 to TRBJ2-3; 10 nucleotides agree with TRBD2. The CDR3 runs to 16 residues. Germline CDR1 is SSHAT and CDR2 is FNYEAQ (reference sequence). For the CDR3, the DNA is TGTGCTAGCAGCTTATTAGCGGGGGGAATCACAGATACGCAGTATTTT. Its protein is CASSLLAGGITDTQYF. Supplemented by reference TRBV7-7 and TRBJ2-3, the full variable domain reads GAGVSQSPRYKVTKRGQDVTLRCDPISSHATLYWYQQALGQGPEFLTYFNYEAQPDKSGLPSDRFSAERPEGSISTLTIQRTEQRDSAMYRCASSLLAGGITDTQYFGPGTRLTVL.

The chain couples TRBV28 to TRBJ1-2, with D maybe TRBD1 (5 bases). Germline assignment: CDR1 MDHEN and CDR2 SYDVKM. The CDR3 consists of 13 residues. Trimming removed 8 bases at V and 2 bases at J, with 12 bases between. The CDR3 is CASLSGGNYGYTF. The CDR3 nucleotides are TGTGCCAGCCTAAGTGGGGGGAACTATGGCTACACCTTC.